A selection of T cell receptor beta chains follows, all from one sample in a study of identical twins. Each CDR3 protein gets one entry after TCRdb re-called the 5' RACE reads with MiXCR. The repertoire holds roughly 540,000 distinct CDR3 sequences, with about 20% as singletons. These data also featured in a second study, about T cells expressing NK-cell markers.

The sample comprised CD4+ T cells sorted from blood. Every receptor here comes from a woman aged 18-29 years in good health. The CDR3 runs from the conserved cysteine through the conserved F or W. The order of the fields is D gene, clone size, J gene, V gene, CDR3 protein, CDR3 DNA. The D gene is left open where the match is weak. Only part of the rows carry a size: once, few, many, or a class if the clone is expanded.

d_call: TRBD1
clone_size: many
j_call: TRBJ1-1
v_call: TRBV3-1
cdr3_aa: CASSRDRGPTEAFF
cdr3_nt: TGTGCCAGCAGCCGGGACAGGGGGCCCACTGAAGCTTTCTTT

d_call: NA
clone_size: few
j_call: TRBJ2-7
v_call: TRBV20-1
cdr3_aa: CSGKKASTYEQYF
cdr3_nt: TGCAGTGGTAAGAAGGCCTCAACCTACGAGCAGTACTTC

d_call: TRBD1
clone_size: many
j_call: TRBJ1-6
v_call: TRBV27
cdr3_aa: CASSLRQGDSPLHF
cdr3_nt: TGTGCCAGCAGTTTAAGACAGGGGGATTCACCCCTCCACTTT

d_call: NA
clone_size: NA
j_call: TRBJ2-1
v_call: TRBV10-3
cdr3_aa: CAISPGRDGSYEQFF
cdr3_nt: TGTGCCATCAGCCCGGGGCGCGACGGATCCTATGAGCAGTTCTTC

d_call: NA
clone_size: NA
j_call: TRBJ2-6
v_call: TRBV3-1
cdr3_aa: CASSHEAGANVLTF
cdr3_nt: TGTGCCAGCAGCCATGAAGCCGGGGCCAACGTCCTGACTTTC

d_call: NA
clone_size: NA
j_call: TRBJ2-2
v_call: TRBV20-1
cdr3_aa: CSVDTNTGELFF
cdr3_nt: TGCAGTGTGGACACGAACACCGGGGAGCTGTTTTTT

d_call: NA
clone_size: NA
j_call: TRBJ1-2
v_call: TRBV5-6
cdr3_aa: CASTFTESGYTF
cdr3_nt: TGTGCCAGCACCTTCACAGAATCCGGCTACACCTTC

d_call: NA
clone_size: NA
j_call: TRBJ2-1
v_call: TRBV20-1
cdr3_aa: CSAREYGEQFF
cdr3_nt: TGCAGTGCTAGAGAGTATGGCGAGCAGTTCTTC

d_call: NA
clone_size: many
j_call: TRBJ2-1
v_call: TRBV12-3/TRBV12-4
cdr3_aa: CASSQTHGSPVGEQFF
cdr3_nt: TGTGCCAGCAGTCAAACTCATGGCTCCCCGGTGGGTGAGCAGTTCTTC

d_call: NA
clone_size: few
j_call: TRBJ1-1
v_call: TRBV20-1
cdr3_aa: CSARGHSNTEAFF
cdr3_nt: TGCAGTGCTAGGGGACACTCGAACACTGAAGCTTTCTTT

d_call: TRBD1
clone_size: NA
j_call: TRBJ2-5
v_call: TRBV25-1
cdr3_aa: CASSGNRGWKTQYF
cdr3_nt: TGTGCCAGCAGCGGAAACAGGGGGTGGAAGACCCAGTACTTC

d_call: NA
clone_size: NA
j_call: TRBJ2-3
v_call: TRBV20-1
cdr3_aa: CSAPGGAGGTDTQYF
cdr3_nt: TGCAGTGCTCCAGGGGGGGCGGGGGGCACAGATACGCAGTATTTT

d_call: TRBD1
clone_size: NA
j_call: TRBJ2-1
v_call: TRBV20-1
cdr3_aa: CSARLVDRGLNEQFF
cdr3_nt: TGCAGTGCTAGATTAGTCGACAGGGGGCTGAATGAGCAGTTCTTC

d_call: NA
clone_size: NA
j_call: TRBJ1-1
v_call: TRBV5-1
cdr3_aa: CASSADGGSTEAFF
cdr3_nt: TGCGCCAGCAGCGCGGATGGGGGGAGCACTGAAGCTTTCTTT

d_call: NA
clone_size: few
j_call: TRBJ1-1
v_call: TRBV7-6
cdr3_aa: CASSLSTRGEAFF
cdr3_nt: TGTGCCAGCAGCTTATCTACCAGGGGAGAAGCTTTCTTT

d_call: TRBD2
clone_size: NA
j_call: TRBJ2-1
v_call: TRBV7-6
cdr3_aa: CASSPGGRWAEQFF
cdr3_nt: TGTGCCAGCAGCCCGGGGGGGCGATGGGCGGAGCAGTTCTTC

d_call: NA
clone_size: NA
j_call: TRBJ2-7
v_call: TRBV6-2/TRBV6-3
cdr3_aa: CASSYVGGGYGTILSYEQYF
cdr3_nt: TGTGCCAGCAGTTACGTGGGGGGGGGCTATGGAACTATACTCTCCTACGAGCAGTACTTC

d_call: NA
clone_size: few
j_call: TRBJ2-2
v_call: TRBV10-3
cdr3_aa: CAIPKGENTGELFF
cdr3_nt: TGTGCCATCCCCAAAGGGGAGAACACCGGGGAGCTGTTTTTT

d_call: NA
clone_size: NA
j_call: TRBJ2-3
v_call: TRBV6-2/TRBV6-3
cdr3_aa: CASTRGDNTQYF
cdr3_nt: TGTGCCTCAACCCGGGGTGACAATACGCAGTATTTT

d_call: NA
clone_size: many
j_call: TRBJ1-5
v_call: TRBV12-3/TRBV12-4
cdr3_aa: CASSLETFGNQPQHF
cdr3_nt: TGTGCCAGCAGTTTAGAAACATTTGGGAATCAGCCCCAGCATTTT

d_call: NA
clone_size: once
j_call: TRBJ1-3
v_call: TRBV9
cdr3_aa: CASSVDLGGTIYF
cdr3_nt: TGTGCCAGCAGCGTAGACCTGGGGGGCACCATATATTTT

d_call: NA
clone_size: NA
j_call: TRBJ2-7
v_call: TRBV20-1
cdr3_aa: CSAQGEPYEQYF
cdr3_nt: TGCAGTGCCCAAGGCGAACCCTACGAGCAGTACTTC

d_call: TRBD1
clone_size: few
j_call: TRBJ1-1
v_call: TRBV5-1
cdr3_aa: CASSSGQGYNTEAFF
cdr3_nt: TGCGCCAGCAGCTCGGGACAGGGGTATAACACTGAAGCTTTCTTT

d_call: TRBD1
clone_size: few
j_call: TRBJ2-5
v_call: TRBV7-6
cdr3_aa: CASSFGQGGETQYF
cdr3_nt: TGTGCCAGCAGCTTCGGACAGGGGGGCGAGACCCAGTACTTC

d_call: NA
clone_size: NA
j_call: TRBJ1-1
v_call: TRBV20-1
cdr3_aa: CSARVGSVSGNTEAFF
cdr3_nt: TGCAGTGCTAGAGTAGGCTCAGTATCCGGGAACACTGAAGCTTTCTTT

d_call: NA
clone_size: many
j_call: TRBJ1-1
v_call: TRBV12-3/TRBV12-4
cdr3_aa: CASSLSLRLGTEAFF
cdr3_nt: TGTGCCAGCAGCCTATCTCTCAGGCTCGGCACTGAAGCTTTCTTT

d_call: NA
clone_size: few
j_call: TRBJ2-1
v_call: TRBV11-2
cdr3_aa: CASRTIQGKKNEQFF
cdr3_nt: TGTGCCAGCAGGACGATCCAGGGGAAGAAGAATGAGCAGTTCTTC

d_call: NA
clone_size: NA
j_call: TRBJ2-2
v_call: TRBV6-1
cdr3_aa: CASSPKGVTGELFF
cdr3_nt: TGTGCCAGCAGTCCCAAGGGGGTAACCGGGGAGCTGTTTTTT

d_call: NA
clone_size: NA
j_call: TRBJ2-7
v_call: TRBV10-3
cdr3_aa: CAISEGGTQYEQYF
cdr3_nt: TGTGCCATCAGTGAGGGAGGGACCCAATACGAGCAGTACTTC

d_call: NA
clone_size: NA
j_call: TRBJ2-1
v_call: TRBV2
cdr3_aa: CASQMRANEQFF
cdr3_nt: TGTGCCAGCCAGATGAGGGCCAATGAGCAGTTCTTC

d_call: NA
clone_size: NA
j_call: TRBJ2-2
v_call: TRBV6-1
cdr3_aa: CASRNTGAGELFF
cdr3_nt: TGTGCCAGCAGAAACACTGGGGCCGGGGAGCTGTTTTTT

d_call: TRBD2
clone_size: NA
j_call: TRBJ2-3
v_call: TRBV10-1
cdr3_aa: CASSEFGRAGDTQYF
cdr3_nt: TGCGCCAGCAGTGAGTTCGGGAGGGCCGGAGATACGCAGTATTTT

d_call: NA
clone_size: few
j_call: TRBJ1-2
v_call: TRBV3-1
cdr3_aa: CASSQDYVGWGVPGYTF
cdr3_nt: TGTGCCAGCAGCCAGGATTATGTCGGTTGGGGCGTACCTGGCTACACCTTC

d_call: NA
clone_size: NA
j_call: TRBJ2-2
v_call: TRBV6-4
cdr3_aa: CASTPHQTSNTGELFF
cdr3_nt: TGTGCCAGCACCCCTCACCAGACCTCGAACACCGGGGAGCTGTTTTTT

d_call: NA
clone_size: NA
j_call: TRBJ2-5
v_call: TRBV29-1
cdr3_aa: CSVGGNDETQYF
cdr3_nt: TGCAGCGTTGGCGGGAACGATGAGACCCAGTACTTC

d_call: NA
clone_size: once
j_call: TRBJ2-7
v_call: TRBV11-3
cdr3_aa: CASSLDQEGEQYF
cdr3_nt: TGTGCCAGCAGCTTAGACCAAGAAGGCGAGCAGTACTTC

d_call: NA
clone_size: few
j_call: TRBJ2-5
v_call: TRBV7-2
cdr3_aa: CASSPNPRGYQETQYF
cdr3_nt: TGTGCCAGCAGCCCTAACCCCCGGGGATACCAAGAGACCCAGTACTTC

d_call: TRBD2
clone_size: NA
j_call: TRBJ2-3
v_call: TRBV20-1
cdr3_aa: CSATASAGRRDTQYF
cdr3_nt: TGCAGTGCCACCGCCTCAGCGGGAAGGAGAGATACGCAGTATTTT

d_call: NA
clone_size: many
j_call: TRBJ2-7
v_call: TRBV4-3
cdr3_aa: CASSKGPAAAYEQYF
cdr3_nt: TGCGCCAGCAGCAAGGGACCGGCGGCAGCCTACGAGCAGTACTTC

d_call: NA
clone_size: few
j_call: TRBJ2-3
v_call: TRBV29-1
cdr3_aa: CSVVLMDTQYF
cdr3_nt: TGCAGCGTTGTTCTGATGGATACGCAGTATTTT

d_call: NA
clone_size: many
j_call: TRBJ2-5
v_call: TRBV18
cdr3_aa: CASSPPQETQYF
cdr3_nt: TGTGCCAGCTCACCACCCCAAGAGACCCAGTACTTC

d_call: NA
clone_size: few
j_call: TRBJ2-7
v_call: TRBV20-1
cdr3_aa: CSAGSTSGAYEQYF
cdr3_nt: TGCAGTGCTGGAAGTACTAGTGGGGCTTACGAGCAGTACTTC

d_call: NA
clone_size: once
j_call: TRBJ2-3
v_call: TRBV18
cdr3_aa: CASSPGAATDTQYF
cdr3_nt: TGTGCCAGCTCCCCTGGGGCAGCCACAGATACGCAGTATTTT

d_call: TRBD1
clone_size: NA
j_call: TRBJ2-7
v_call: TRBV6-5
cdr3_aa: CASSFGTGGFRSYEQYF
cdr3_nt: TGTGCCAGCAGTTTCGGGACAGGGGGCTTTAGGTCCTACGAGCAGTACTTC

d_call: TRBD2
clone_size: many
j_call: TRBJ2-7
v_call: TRBV29-1
cdr3_aa: CSVRLAGAGEQYF
cdr3_nt: TGCAGCGTACGACTAGCGGGAGCGGGAGAGCAGTACTTC

d_call: NA
clone_size: few
j_call: TRBJ2-4
v_call: TRBV12-3/TRBV12-4
cdr3_aa: CASSWGRVAKNIQYF
cdr3_nt: TGTGCCAGCAGTTGGGGAAGGGTCGCCAAAAACATTCAGTACTTC

d_call: NA
clone_size: many
j_call: TRBJ2-7
v_call: TRBV12-3/TRBV12-4
cdr3_aa: CASRAAYEQYF
cdr3_nt: TGTGCCAGCCGTGCTGCCTACGAGCAGTACTTC

d_call: NA
clone_size: many
j_call: TRBJ1-2
v_call: TRBV12-3/TRBV12-4
cdr3_aa: CASSTPGRYGYTF
cdr3_nt: TGTGCCAGCAGTACACCTGGCCGGTATGGCTACACCTTC

d_call: NA
clone_size: NA
j_call: TRBJ2-3
v_call: TRBV7-9
cdr3_aa: CASSLSPGATQTDTQYF
cdr3_nt: TGTGCCAGCAGCTTATCGCCAGGGGCAACTCAGACAGATACGCAGTATTTT